This T cell receptor (beta chain) was sequenced during a study of patients and donors after allogeneic stem cell transplantation. V gave up 10 bases and J gave up 0 bases, with 9 bases separating them. The CDR3 is 13 residues long. Germline V gives CDR1 MNHEY, CDR2 SVGEGT. TCRdb itself ran the RT-PCR reads through MiXCR, one entry per CDR3 protein. The top ten hold less than 8% of the sample, which has over 400,000 distinct CDR3 sequences, roughly 16% seen once. The origin of this receptor is a human donor who was either an allogeneic HSCT recipient or a stem cell or donor lymphocyte infusion donor (not recorded which). It is not recorded whose cells these are; they may come from a transplant donor. Input material: blood, either unsorted or a sorted T cell fraction (not recorded which). This chain joins TRBV6-2 or TRBV6-3 and TRBJ2-2, with D perhaps TRBD2 (5 bases). The CDR3 DNA reads as TGTGCCACCGGGATTTCGAACACCGGGGAGCTGTTTTTT. The encoded protein is CATGISNTGELFF.